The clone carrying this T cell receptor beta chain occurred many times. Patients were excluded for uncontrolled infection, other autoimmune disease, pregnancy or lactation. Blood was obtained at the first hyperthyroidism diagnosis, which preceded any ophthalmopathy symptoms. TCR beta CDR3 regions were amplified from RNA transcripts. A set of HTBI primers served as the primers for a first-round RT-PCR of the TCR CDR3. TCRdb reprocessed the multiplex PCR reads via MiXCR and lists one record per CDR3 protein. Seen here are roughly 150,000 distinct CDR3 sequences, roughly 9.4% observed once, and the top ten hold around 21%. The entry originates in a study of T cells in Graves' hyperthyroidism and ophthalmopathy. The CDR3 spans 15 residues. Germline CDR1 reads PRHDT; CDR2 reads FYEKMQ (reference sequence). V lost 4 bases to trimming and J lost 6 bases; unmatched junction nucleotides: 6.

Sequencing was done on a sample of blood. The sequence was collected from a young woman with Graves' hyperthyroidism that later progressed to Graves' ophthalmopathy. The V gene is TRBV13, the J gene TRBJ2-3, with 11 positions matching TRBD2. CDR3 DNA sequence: TGTGCCAGCAGCTCGGAGACTAGCGGGGTGGATACGCAGTATTTT. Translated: CASSSETSGVDTQYF.